The clone carrying this T cell receptor (beta chain) was observed at least ten times. Its antigen is not identified. The junction shows a germline mismatch at one end, possibly a read error. This sample was taken from a study of T cells in Graves' hyperthyroidism and ophthalmopathy. Whole-study findings and limits: Blood also carried most thyroid clonotypes expanded above 0.001. A model using 13 V-J features told ophthalmopathy apart from stable hyperthyroidism.

An approximately 9.4 ml volume of fresh peripheral blood provided the PBMCs. The CDR3 consists of 15 residues. Germline loops: CDR1 SGHAT, CDR2 FQNNGV. Amplified TCR beta CDR3 regions derived from RNA transcripts. TCR CDR3 regions were first amplified by RT-PCR with HTBI primers. TCRdb re-called the multiplex PCR reads with MiXCR, one entry per CDR3 protein. The repertoire consists of over 300,000 distinct CDR3 sequences, with about 14% occurring once and the leading ten covering 9.5% to 11%. This clonotype originated in a woman between 55 and 75 years old with Graves' hyperthyroidism. The specimen sequenced was blood. The chain carries TRBV11-2 and TRBJ2-1; 11 bases line up with TRBD2. DNA of the CDR3: TGTGCCAGCAGGTTAGGGACTAGCGGATACAATGAGCAGTTCTTC. Its protein product is CASRLGTSGYNEQFF.